A selection of T cell receptor beta chains follows, all from one sample in a study of CD8+CD57+ T cells in acquired aplastic anemia. TCRdb recomputed calls from the reads with MiXCR, one row per CDR3 protein. The sample contains fewer than 45,000 distinct CDR3 sequences, 76% of which appear only once. Material for sequencing was sorted CD4+, CD8+, or CD8+CD57+ T cells (not recorded which) from PBMCs. Every receptor here comes from a human donor in good health, serving as a control. CDR3s include the opening cysteine and the closing phenylalanine or tryptophan. D genes are given only for firm matches. Part of the rows lack a size; the others show once, few, many or a class for expanded clones.

V gene,CDR3 length,J gene,D gene,clone size,CDR3 DNA,CDR3 protein
TRBV7-6,13,TRBJ2-5,.,.,TGTGCCAGCAGCATGGGACTGGGGGAGACCCAGTACTTC,CASSMGLGETQYF
TRBV7-3,11,TRBJ2-2,.,medium-sized,TGTGCCAGCAGCTCCACCGGGGAGCTGTTTTTT,CASSSTGELFF
TRBV6-1,13,TRBJ2-7,TRBD1,.,TGTGCCAGCAGCGTAGGGACAGGCTACGAGCAGTACTTC,CASSVGTGYEQYF
TRBV15,12,TRBJ2-1,.,.,TGTGCCACCAGCAAGGGGTGGGACGAGCAGTTCTTC,CATSKGWDEQFF
TRBV19,13,TRBJ2-1,TRBD1,.,TGTGCCAGTAGTGGGACAGGGGAGGATGAGCAGTTCTTC,CASSGTGEDEQFF
TRBV2,15,TRBJ2-5,TRBD2,once,TGTGCCAGCAGGGGAATGGTAGCGGGGGAAAAGACCCAGTACTTC,CASRGMVAGEKTQYF
TRBV2,17,TRBJ2-1,TRBD2,.,TGTGCCACCGGGTCGACTAGCGGGAGGTCCACCTACAATGAGCAGTTCTTC,CATGSTSGRSTYNEQFF
TRBV29-1,13,TRBJ1-2,.,.,TGCAGCGTTGTCAGGGATGGGTACTATGGCTACACCTTC,CSVVRDGYYGYTF
TRBV5-6,15,TRBJ2-7,.,.,TGTGCCAGCAGCTTGCAGGCTGGAATACCTTACGAGCAGTACTTC,CASSLQAGIPYEQYF
TRBV10-3,14,TRBJ1-1,.,.,TGTGCCATCAGTGATCAGGTCCTACGGACTGAAGCTTTCTTT,CAISDQVLRTEAFF
TRBV4-3,14,TRBJ2-7,TRBD2,.,TGCGCCAGCAGCCCTTTTGCGGGGGGGCGCGAGCAGTACTTC,CASSPFAGGREQYF
TRBV20-1,14,TRBJ2-7,TRBD1,.,TGCAGTGCTCCCCAATCGGGACAGGTCGGGGAGCAGTACTTC,CSAPQSGQVGEQYF
TRBV29-1,13,TRBJ2-5,TRBD2,.,TGCAGCACCAGCGGGGGCGACGGTGAGACCCAGTACTTC,CSTSGGDGETQYF
TRBV20-1,15,TRBJ1-1,.,.,TGCAGTGCTAAGCAGGGTCTAGATTTGAACACTGAAGCTTTCTTT,CSAKQGLDLNTEAFF
TRBV20-1,13,TRBJ1-5,.,.,TGCAGTGCTTCACAGGGACCCAATCAGCCCCAGCATTTT,CSASQGPNQPQHF
TRBV25-1,16,TRBJ2-5,.,few,TGTGCCAGCAGCCACCCAGTCGTCTGGTACCAAGAGACCCAGTACTTC,CASSHPVVWYQETQYF
TRBV24-1,16,TRBJ2-1,TRBD1,.,TGTGCCACCAGTGATTACAGGGGGATAGGCTACAATGAGCAGTTCTTC,CATSDYRGIGYNEQFF
TRBV15,13,TRBJ1-2,.,few,TGTGCCACCAGCACTCGGGGAACGGGAGGCTGCACCTTC,CATSTRGTGGCTF
TRBV25-1,16,TRBJ2-7,TRBD1,.,TGTGCCAGCAGTTCAACCCTGGGGGACAGGGGCTACGAGCAGTACTTC,CASSSTLGDRGYEQYF
TRBV4-1,15,TRBJ1-2,TRBD1,.,TGCGCCAGCAGCCAACAGGGGGGATCGGACTATGGCTACACCTTC,CASSQQGGSDYGYTF
TRBV29-1,14,TRBJ1-2,TRBD1,.,TGCAGCGTTGGATCGGGACAGGAAACCTATGGCTACACCTTC,CSVGSGQETYGYTF
TRBV2,15,TRBJ1-1,TRBD1,.,TGTGTCAGCAGTGAAATGGGGACAGGGAACACTGAAGCTTTCTTT,CVSSEMGTGNTEAFF
TRBV19,14,TRBJ1-2,.,.,TGTGCCAGTAGTATACCCCTAGGAGGACATGGCTACACCTTC,CASSIPLGGHGYTF
TRBV6-6,10,TRBJ1-2,.,.,TGTGCCAGCAGTCACTATGGCTACACCTTC,CASSHYGYTF
TRBV7-6,12,TRBJ2-7,.,.,TGTGCCAGCAGCTTAGGTTCCGCCGAGCAGTACTTC,CASSLGSAEQYF
TRBV24-1,13,TRBJ1-2,.,.,TGTGCCACCAGTGATACGACGGAGCGTGGCTACACCTTC,CATSDTTERGYTF
TRBV7-9,14,TRBJ1-1,.,.,TGTGCCAGCGATCCGACAGGACGTCACACTGAAGCTTTCTTT,CASDPTGRHTEAFF
TRBV19,14,TRBJ2-1,TRBD2,.,TGTGCCAGTAGTTACCTAGCGGGAAGCAATGAGCAGTTCTTC,CASSYLAGSNEQFF
TRBV4-3,13,TRBJ1-2,.,.,TGCGCCAGCAGCTTATGTGCTAACTATGGCTACACCTTC,CASSLCANYGYTF
TRBV20-1,13,TRBJ1-1,TRBD1,medium-sized,TGCAGTGCTGGACAGGGAATGAACACTGAAGCTTTCTTT,CSAGQGMNTEAFF
TRBV5-1,15,TRBJ2-5,.,once,TGCGCCAGCAGCTTGGGGGCGTACCTCCAAGAGACCCAGTACTTC,CASSLGAYLQETQYF
TRBV10-3,15,TRBJ1-1,.,.,TGTGCCATCAAAACCGGACCGGAGGGTAACACTGAAGCTTTCTTT,CAIKTGPEGNTEAFF
TRBV25-1,13,TRBJ1-2,.,.,TGTGCCAGCAGTGAAGGGCAGAACTATGGCTACACCTTC,CASSEGQNYGYTF
TRBV15,15,TRBJ2-3,TRBD2,.,TGTGCCACCAGCAGAGATAGCGGGGTCATAGATACGCAGTATTTT,CATSRDSGVIDTQYF
TRBV2,15,TRBJ1-6,TRBD1,.,TGTGCCAGCAGTGAACCACGGACAGGCGGGGGACCCCTCCACTTT,CASSEPRTGGGPLHF
TRBV6-2/TRBV6-3,15,TRBJ2-5,TRBD1,many,TGTGCCAGCAACCCAGAGACAGGGCATGGGGAGACCCAGTACTTC,CASNPETGHGETQYF
TRBV9,15,TRBJ2-1,TRBD2,medium-sized,TGTGCCAGCAGCCCTAGCGGTCAGGGTCACAATGAGCAGTTCTTC,CASSPSGQGHNEQFF
TRBV25-1,16,TRBJ1-3,TRBD1,.,TGTGCCACTAGGACACAGGGGTGGCTCTCTGGAAACACCATATATTTT,CATRTQGWLSGNTIYF
TRBV7-9,14,TRBJ2-3,.,few,TGCGCCAGCAGCTCCCCTCGGGGCGCAGATATGCAGTATTTT,CASSSPRGADMQYF
TRBV7-9,12,TRBJ2-3,.,.,TGTGCCAGCAGCTCCCACACAGATACGCAGTATTTT,CASSSHTDTQYF
TRBV5-1,16,TRBJ2-7,.,medium-sized,TGCGCCAGCAGCTTGGAAGGCAGCCCTTTCACCTACGAGCAGTACTTC,CASSLEGSPFTYEQYF
TRBV19,14,TRBJ1-2,.,.,TGTGCCAGTACCGTTCTTGGACTCAGATATGGCTACACCTTC,CASTVLGLRYGYTF
TRBV6-5,15,TRBJ2-2,TRBD1,medium-sized,TGTGCCAGCAGTTACTCTCGGACAGGGACCGGGGAGCTGTTTTTT,CASSYSRTGTGELFF
TRBV2,13,TRBJ2-1,.,.,TGTGCCACCAGTGAGAATTCGGGGGGCCCCCAGTTCTTC,CATSENSGGPQFF
TRBV20-1,13,TRBJ1-5,.,.,TGCAGTGCCAGGATGGGTGTGAATCAGCCCCAGCATTTT,CSARMGVNQPQHF
TRBV9,16,TRBJ1-6,.,.,TGTGCCAGCAGCGTAGGTCCGGCGCTGGGTAATTCACCCCTCCACTTT,CASSVGPALGNSPLHF